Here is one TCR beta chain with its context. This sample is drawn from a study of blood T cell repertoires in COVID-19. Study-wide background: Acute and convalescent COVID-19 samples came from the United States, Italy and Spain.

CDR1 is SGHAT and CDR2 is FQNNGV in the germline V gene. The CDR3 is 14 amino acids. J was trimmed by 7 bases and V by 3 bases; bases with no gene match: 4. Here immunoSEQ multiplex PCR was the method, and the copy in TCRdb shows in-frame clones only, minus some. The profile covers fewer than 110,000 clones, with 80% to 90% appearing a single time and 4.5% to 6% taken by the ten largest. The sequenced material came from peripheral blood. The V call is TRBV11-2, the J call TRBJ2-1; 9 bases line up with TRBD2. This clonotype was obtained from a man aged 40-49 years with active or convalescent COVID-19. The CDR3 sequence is CASSFSGRENEQFF. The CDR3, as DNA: TGTGCCAGCAGCTTTAGCGGGAGAGAGAATGAGCAGTTCTTC.